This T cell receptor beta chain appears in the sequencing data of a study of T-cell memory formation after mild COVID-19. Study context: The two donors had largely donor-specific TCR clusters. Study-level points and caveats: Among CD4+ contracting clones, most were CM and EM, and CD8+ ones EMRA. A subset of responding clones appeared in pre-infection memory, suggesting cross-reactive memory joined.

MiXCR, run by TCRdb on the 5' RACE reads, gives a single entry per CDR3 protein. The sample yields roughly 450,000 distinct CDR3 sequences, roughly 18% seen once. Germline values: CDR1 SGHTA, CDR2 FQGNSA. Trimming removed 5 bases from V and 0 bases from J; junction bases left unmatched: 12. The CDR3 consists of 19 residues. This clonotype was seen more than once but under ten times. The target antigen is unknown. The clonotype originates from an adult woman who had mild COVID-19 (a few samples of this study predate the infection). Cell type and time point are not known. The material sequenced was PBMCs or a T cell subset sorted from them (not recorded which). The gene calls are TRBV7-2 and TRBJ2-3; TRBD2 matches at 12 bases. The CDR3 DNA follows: TGTGCCAGCAGCCTCACGACTAGCGGGGGTAGTTTAAGCACAGATACGCAGTATTTT. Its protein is CASSLTTSGGSLSTDTQYF.